This TCR beta chain was captured by sequencing in a study of cytomegalovirus exposure and HLA in healthy donors. Study-wide points: Usually a TCR sequence was rare, but some public TCRs were found in many donors.

Donors likely had unrecorded immune exposures despite being nominally healthy when sampled. 60 Vbeta and 13 Jbeta primers were used in PCR. TCRdb keeps only in-frame clones here, not all; method: immunoSEQ multiplex PCR. The sample records roughly 240,000 clones, roughly 73% being singletons. The germline V gene encodes CDR1 SQVTM and CDR2 ANQGSEA. The CDR3 totals 13 residues. This clone appeared once. Its antigen is not known. The receptor was derived from a boy aged 5-17 years in good health and CMV-seronegative. What was sequenced was PBMCs. The chain links TRBV29-1 to TRBJ2-5; 8 bases map to TRBD1. Matching the DNA end better, TRBJ2-7 makes the J call doubtful. CDR3 protein: CSVLGQANHEQYF. The CDR3 coding sequence is TGCAGCGTGCTGGGACAGGCTAATCACGAGCAGTACTTC.